A selection of T cell receptor beta chains follows, all from one sample in a study of blood T cell repertoires in COVID-19. The assay was immunoSEQ multiplex PCR, and TCRdb's table has in-frame clones only and misses some. The sample holds roughly 250,000 clones; more than 80% are singletons and the top ten take roughly 5%. The source material was peripheral blood. All receptors derive from a human donor in a cohort sampled during active COVID-19. Both conserved end residues are part of each CDR3. The D gene is left open where the match is weak.

TRBD2	TRBJ2-7	TRBV3-1/TRBV3-2	CASSFSGLAGVYEQYF
NA	TRBJ1-5	TRBV19	CASIARGAGNQPQHF
NA	TRBJ2-7	TRBV7-6	CASSLASEGVWSYEQYF
NA	TRBJ1-3	TRBV7-9	CASSLDEYSGNTIYF
TRBD1	TRBJ2-7	TRBV30	CAWRRDRPYEQYF
NA	TRBJ2-3	TRBV7-2	CASSPRIDADTQYF
NA	TRBJ2-1	TRBV7-2	CASSLFLGQGYNEQFF
NA	TRBJ1-5	TRBV19	CASSIWQGNQPQHF
NA	TRBJ2-2	TRBV24-1	CATSDLMVGRLFF
NA	TRBJ2-3	TRBV24-1	CATSDLGGDTQYF
TRBD2	TRBJ2-7	TRBV6-5	CASSPEAGNPYEQYF
TRBD1	TRBJ2-7	TRBV4-1	CASSWGQDSSYEQYF
TRBD2	TRBJ2-1	TRBV19	CASREGGASGHNEQFF
NA	TRBJ1-5	TRBV15	CATSTVGGTNQPQHF
NA	TRBJ1-6	TRBV2	CASSERDRKDSPLHF
NA	TRBJ2-5	TRBV18	CASSPPGRQEETQYF
NA	TRBJ2-1	TRBV28	CASTIPGGFNEQFF
NA	TRBJ1-1	TRBV11-1	CASSLQSGTEAFF
NA	TRBJ2-3	TRBV9	CASSVAPRAGDTQYF
NA	TRBJ1-1	TRBV7-2	CASSRRRGEAFF
TRBD1	TRBJ1-4	TRBV5-1	CASSLRTGTYEKLFF
NA	TRBJ2-6	TRBV5-1	CASSLVGGQSGANVLTF
TRBD1	TRBJ2-5	TRBV3-1/TRBV3-2	CASSQGAGGMETQYF
TRBD1	TRBJ2-7	TRBV19	CASSPLRGTAYF
TRBD1	TRBJ1-1	TRBV2	CASSMDRGRGNTEAFF
NA	TRBJ1-1	TRBV29-1	CSVVQSGTEAFF
NA	TRBJ1-1	TRBV5-1	CASSWFGNTEAFF
NA	TRBJ2-6	TRBV5-1	CASSEGGLSGANVLTF
NA	TRBJ1-4	TRBV24-1	CATTLPGVEKLFF
NA	TRBJ2-3	TRBV10-3	CATSLATHITDTQYF
TRBD1	TRBJ1-4	TRBV18	CASSPTGGSGEKLFF
TRBD2	TRBJ2-1	TRBV10-3	CAISELAGGLYNEQFF
TRBD2	TRBJ2-5	TRBV19	CASRASGRQETQYF
TRBD1	TRBJ1-2	TRBV19	CASSPRQGASYTF
NA	TRBJ2-5	TRBV2	CASSEAALAGETQYF
TRBD1	TRBJ1-4	TRBV6-5	CASSYFRGQGGEKLFF
TRBD1	TRBJ1-4	TRBV9	CASSVSGTGGQNEKLFF
TRBD2	TRBJ2-5	TRBV19	CASSYLSGGRAGGRETQYF